This T cell receptor beta chain was sequenced for a study of radiation and T cells in renal cell carcinoma. Study-level findings and limits: Top tumor clonotypes rose in blood 2 weeks post-radiation, then contracted. Pretreatment tumor biopsies were lacking, so baseline clonotypes are unknown.

About this clone itself: Its antigen is not identified.

Time point given: baseline pretreatment blood. As to treatment: 15 Gy SBRT to primary tumor, nephrectomy 4 weeks later. After SBRT, blood was collected at 2 and 4 weeks, plus baseline. This renal cell carcinoma was of the clear cell type. The repertoire was sequenced with immunoSEQ multiplex PCR; TCRdb's copy has only in-frame clones and lacks some. In the table there are around 140,000 clones, 83% of which are singletons. The CDR3 totals 14 residues. After removal of 7 bases from V and 1 base from J, the junction contained 5 bases not matched to a gene. CDR1 is MNHNS, CDR2 SASEGT, per germline. The gene calls are TRBV6-1 and TRBJ2-3; 7 nucleotides align to TRBD2. The receptor was isolated from a woman between 45 and 60 years old with renal cell carcinoma. The input for sequencing was blood, taken from a patient whose treatment included radiotherapy and nephrectomy. The CDR3 sequence is CASTERGGTDTQYF. The CDR3 DNA reads as TGTGCCAGCACCGAACGGGGGGGCACAGATACGCAGTATTTT.